Presented here are 26 T cell receptor beta chains from one specimen sequenced in a study of PD-L1 blockade in urothelial cancer. Produced via immunoSEQ multiplex PCR; TCRdb's table is partial and in-frame only. Counted here are about 76,000 clones, more than 85% occurring once; the ten biggest clones make up around 0.94%. Regarding time point: peripheral blood 6 weeks after treatment start. The sequencing used PBMCs, collected around atezolizumab (anti-PD-L1) treatment. Source of these receptors: a woman older than 75 with urothelial cancer.

The chain recombines TRBV28 with TRBJ1-1; D gene ambiguous. The CDR3 is made up of 11 amino acids. Germline CDR1 and CDR2: MDHEN and SYDVKM. With 4 bases removed from V and 4 bases from J, the gap between germline ends came to 4 bases. CDR3 in DNA: TGTGCCAGCAGTTCTATCACTGAAGCTTTCTTT. It yields the protein CASSSITEAFF.

This chain joins TRBV5-1 and TRBJ2-5; 9 positions agree with TRBD2. The germline gives CDR1 SGHRS, CDR2 YFSETQ. V lost 4 bases to trimming and J lost 5 bases; unmatched junction nucleotides: 6. The CDR3 has 14 residues. The CDR3 spells CASSPGLAKETQYF. Written as DNA, the CDR3 is TGCGCCAGCAGCCCGGGACTAGCCAAGGAGACCCAGTACTTC.

V and J are TRBV5-4 and TRBJ1-3; D perhaps matches TRBD1 (5 bases). Between the trimmed V and J ends, which lost 6 bases and 0 bases, there was a span of 10 bases. Germline V gene lookup returns CDR1 SGHNT and CDR2 YYREEE (reference sequence). The CDR3 length is 14 residues. The CDR3 bases are TGTGCCAGCACCGGACATCACTCTGGAAACACCATATATTTT. Translated: CASTGHHSGNTIYF.

The rearrangement links TRBV11-2 to TRBJ2-1; D possibly corresponds to TRBD1 (6 bases). Trimming pared 2 bases from V and 6 bases from J, leaving 14 bases between. The CDR3 runs 15 residues. The V gene's germline CDR1 is SGHAT and CDR2 FQNNGV. CDR3: CASSLNTGSGNEQFF. In nucleotides, the CDR3 is TGTGCCAGCAGCTTAAATACAGGGTCCGGCAATGAGCAGTTCTTC.

V and J are TRBV25-1 and TRBJ2-7; the match to TRBD1 covers 7 bases. Per the germline V gene, CDR1 is MGHDK and CDR2 is SYGVNS. With V trimmed by 1 base and J by 2 bases, 8 bases remained unmatched. The CDR3 is 16 residues long. The DNA of the CDR3 is TGTGCCAGCAGTGAATGGGAGACGGGACAGACCTACGAGCAGTACTTC. Its translation: CASSEWETGQTYEQYF.

This clone was found once. The chain joins TRBV5-1 to TRBJ1-1, with TRBD1 identical over 9 bases. The CDR3 loop spans 14 amino acids. Germline loops: CDR1 SGHRS, CDR2 YFSETQ. Trimming cost V 1 base and J 6 bases; bases outside gene matches: 4. The CDR3 here is CASSLSGTGPEAFF. CDR3 sequence (DNA): TGCGCCAGCAGCTTGTCCGGGACAGGGCCTGAAGCTTTCTTT.

The chain links TRBV7-9 to TRBJ1-4; 7 positions agree with TRBD1. V trimming: 7 bases; J trimming: 5 bases; junction bases outside the gene matches: 10. CDR1 is SEHNR, CDR2 FQNEAQ, per germline (reference sequence). The CDR3 covers 15 residues. CDR3 DNA sequence: TGTGCCAGCACCCCGGGTGACAGGGACAATGAAAAACTGTTTTTT. This codes for CASTPGDRDNEKLFF.

The chain carries TRBV10-1 and TRBJ2-7; a possible D gene is TRBD1 (5 bases). Trimming took off 3 bases at V and 3 bases at J, with 9 bases between the two ends. The germline gives CDR1 WNHNN, CDR2 SYGVQD (reference sequence). This CDR3 contains 13 residues. Here the CDR3 DNA reads TGCGCCAGCAGTGAATCAGGGAACTACGAGCAGTACTTC. Translating it yields CASSESGNYEQYF.

Only one count was recorded for this clone. The chain recombines TRBV19 with TRBJ2-1; 13 bases agree with TRBD2. V was clipped by 4 bases and J by 9 bases; unmatched bases: 9. Germline CDR1 reads LNHDA; CDR2 reads SQIVND (reference sequence). The CDR3 length is 16 residues. CDR3 DNA: TGTGCCAGTAGTACGGGCGGACTAGCGGGAGCCGCTGAGCAGTTCTTC. Translated: CASSTGGLAGAAEQFF.

V and J are TRBV9 and TRBJ1-1; perhaps TRBD1 as D (5 bases). From germline, CDR1 is SGDLS and CDR2 YYNGEE. The CDR3 has 14 amino acids. The V gene lost 6 bases and the J gene lost 1 base, with 13 bases spanning the gap. The CDR3 loop reads CASTAGGENTEAFF. In DNA form, the CDR3 reads TGTGCCAGCACCGCCGGGGGGGAGAACACTGAAGCTTTCTTT.

This sequence joins TRBV6-1 and TRBJ2-3; a weak D match, TRBD2 (7 bases). The V and J ends lost 0 bases and 2 bases respectively, with 12 bases between them. The CDR3 loop spans 16 amino acids. The germline gives CDR1 MNHNS, CDR2 SASEGT. The CDR3 region has the DNA TGTGCCAGCAGTGAAGCTACAGGGAGGGCCACAGATACGCAGTATTTT. This translates into CASSEATGRATDTQYF.

The chain has TRBV5-4 and TRBJ2-1, with 12 bases that match TRBD2. CDR1 and CDR2 from the germline V gene are SGHNT and YYREEE (reference sequence). CDR3 length equals 17 residues. The junction had 13 bases not matched to a gene; V was cut back by 3 bases and J by 9 bases. CDR3 amino acids: CASSSGTSGSLGAEQFF. The CDR3 bases are TGTGCCAGCAGCTCAGGGACTAGCGGGTCGTTGGGGGCTGAGCAGTTCTTC.

This chain connects TRBV7-2 to TRBJ1-5; 9 bases are a match to TRBD1. The CDR3 runs 16 residues. The V and J ends lost 0 bases and 2 bases, in that order; junction bases with no gene match: 2. Germline-derived CDR1 and CDR2 are SGHTA and FQGNSA. The CDR3 here is CASSLARTGGNQPQHF. The CDR3 coding sequence is TGTGCCAGCAGCTTAGCGCGGACAGGGGGCAATCAGCCCCAGCATTTT.

The V and J genes are TRBV7-8 and TRBJ1-5; unclear D gene. V was clipped by 5 bases and J by 1 base, with 15 bases between them. This CDR3 spans 16 amino acids. Germline V gene data show CDR1 as SGHVS and CDR2 as FQNEAQ. CDR3 bases: TGTGCCAGCAGCCCGAGGACGGGAACCAGCAATCAGCCCCAGCATTTT. Translation gives CASSPRTGTSNQPQHF.

This clone has just one count. The chain joins TRBV5-1 to TRBJ2-3; possibly TRBD2 for D (5 bases). V shed 0 bases and J shed 1 base, with 9 bases lying between them. Germline V gene data show CDR1 as SGHRS and CDR2 as YFSETQ. The CDR3 is 15 residues long. The chain's CDR3 is CASSLVGSGTDTQYF. For the CDR3, the DNA is TGCGCCAGCAGCTTGGTGGGTAGCGGCACAGATACGCAGTATTTT.

J is TRBJ2-5 and V is TRBV28, with 8 bases lining up with TRBD1. The CDR3 sequence is 15 residues long. V was pared by 3 bases and J by 7 bases, with 10 bases of the junction left unmatched. Germline CDR1 MDHEN, CDR2 SYDVKM. The CDR3 region is CASSLVGQARATQYF. CDR3 nucleotides: TGTGCCAGCAGTTTGGTGGGACAGGCTCGAGCGACCCAGTACTTC.

This sequence joins TRBV27 and TRBJ2-4; D gene uncertain. The CDR3 spans 13 residues. Trimming shortened V by 5 bases and J by 6 bases, and 11 bases separated the two germline ends. Per the germline V gene, CDR1 is MNHEY and CDR2 is SMNVEV (reference sequence). Written as DNA, the CDR3 is TGTGCCAGCAGTGAGAGCCCAGGAAACATTCAGTACTTC. Translating it yields CASSESPGNIQYF.

The V gene is TRBV6-1, the J gene TRBJ2-7; 11 positions match TRBD2. The CDR3 is 14 residues long. Looked up from germline, CDR1 is MNHNS and CDR2 is SASEGT. With V trimmed by 6 bases and J by 0 bases, 1 base remained unmatched. CDR3 region: CASRGTSGSYEQYF. DNA for the CDR3: TGTGCCAGCAGGGGGACTAGCGGCTCCTACGAGCAGTACTTC.

The chain combines TRBV6-5 with TRBJ1-2; D is perhaps TRBD1 (6 bases). The CDR3 has 12 amino acids. Germline lookup yields CDR1 MNHEY and CDR2 SVGAGI. The V end was cut by 8 bases, the J end by 2 bases, with 9 bases between. CDR3 DNA sequence: TGTGCCAGCGGTGACAGGAACTATGGCTACACCTTC. Its translation: CASGDRNYGYTF.

CDR3 DNA sequence: TGTGCCAGCGTTCGAGGGACAGGGGTATCGGGCTACACCTTC. Its translation: CASVRGTGVSGYTF. V and J are TRBV6-1 and TRBJ1-2; 10 nucleotides line up with TRBD1. V was clipped by 8 bases and J by 8 bases; unmatched bases: 11. Germline V gene sequence: CDR1 MNHNS, CDR2 SASEGT. CDR3 size: 14 residues.

This rearrangement joins TRBV18 to TRBJ1-2; 9 bases agree with TRBD1. The germline gives CDR1 KGHSH, CDR2 LQKENI. The length of the CDR3 is 14 residues. V shed 1 base, J shed 4 bases, and the junction held 1 base outside the gene matches. The CDR3 region is CASSPQGQGYGYTF. The CDR3 DNA reads TGTGCCAGCTCACCACAGGGACAGGGCTATGGCTACACCTTC.

The J gene is TRBJ1-4, the V gene TRBV5-1, with TRBD1 matching over 7 bases. CDR1 and CDR2 from the germline V gene are SGHRS and YFSETQ. This CDR3 is built from 15 residues. After removal of 2 bases from V and 6 bases from J, the junction contained 7 bases not matched to a gene. CDR3 amino acids: CASSLTGTEDEKLFF. DNA of the CDR3: TGCGCCAGCAGCTTAACCGGGACAGAGGATGAAAAACTGTTTTTT. The full variable domain, completed using reference TRBV5-1 and TRBJ1-4, is KAGVTQTPRYLIKTRGQQVTLSCSPISGHRSVSWYQQTPGQGLQFLFEYFSETQRNKGNFPGRFSGRQFSNSRSEMNVSTLELGDSALYLCASSLTGTEDEKLFFGSGTQLSVL.

The V call is TRBV21-1, the J call TRBJ1-1; the table assigns TRBD1, which was not confirmed against the DNA. TRBV21-1 is a documented pseudogene. The length of the CDR3 is 16 residues. CDR3 protein: CASSLTGALEGTEAFF. The DNA for the CDR3 is TGTGCCAGCAGCCTTACAGGGGCCCTTGAAGGCACTGAAGCTTTCTTT.

The gene calls are TRBV15 and TRBJ1-5; D gene ambiguous. The CDR3 has 15 amino acids. Trimming shortened V by 0 bases and J by 9 bases, and 15 bases separated the two germline ends. CDR1 is LNHNV and CDR2 is YYDKDF in the germline V gene (reference sequence). The CDR3 reads CATSRDSDSHRPQHF. Here the CDR3 DNA reads TGTGCCACCAGCAGAGATTCCGACTCACATAGGCCCCAGCATTTT.

This clone was picked up a small number of times. This chain joins TRBV10-1 and TRBJ2-7, with a weak D call TRBD2 (6 bases). The germline V and J ends were trimmed by 0 bases and 3 bases, with 15 bases remaining between them. The CDR3 runs to 16 residues. Germline-derived CDR1 and CDR2 are WNHNN and SYGVQD (reference sequence). The CDR3 loop reads CASSESSTGSGYEQYF. Written as DNA, the CDR3 is TGCGCCAGCAGTGAGTCGTCCACCGGGAGTGGCTACGAGCAGTACTTC.

V gene TRBV19 combines with J gene TRBJ1-3; 7 nucleotides agree with TRBD1. The junction had 6 bases not matched to a gene; V was cut back by 4 bases and J by 0 bases. The CDR3 sequence is 16 residues long. Germline V lookup: CDR1 LNHDA, CDR2 SQIVND (reference sequence). DNA of the CDR3: TGTGCCAGTAGTACCTGGGACAGTCGCTCTGGAAACACCATATATTTT. It translates to CASSTWDSRSGNTIYF.